Each of the 25 T cell receptor beta chains below was sequenced from the same sample in a study of OX40 agonist ivuxolimab in advanced cancers. Sequencing was performed with immunoSEQ multiplex PCR; in TCRdb, only in-frame clones are kept and a portion is missing. The sample has around 70,000 clones, over 70% seen once. Here the sequenced sample was CD4+ or CD8+ T cells sorted from blood, taken in a trial of the OX40 agonist ivuxolimab. Receptors were obtained from an adult with an advanced solid tumor such as melanoma, head and neck, liver or kidney cancer.

The rearrangement links TRBV5-4 to TRBJ1-2, with D hard to call. Trimming removed 4 bases from V and 3 bases from J, with 10 bases in between. Germline CDR1 is SGHNT and CDR2 is YYREEE (reference sequence). This CDR3 is built from 13 residues. The CDR3 loop reads CASSPLQYYGYTF. As DNA, the CDR3 is TGTGCCAGCAGCCCTTTACAGTACTATGGCTACACCTTC.

CDR3 in amino acids: CASSNSGGGTGELFF. The CDR3 bases are TGTGCCAGCAGCAATAGCGGGGGCGGCACCGGGGAGCTGTTTTTT. J is TRBJ2-2 and V is TRBV13; 9 nucleotides agree with TRBD2. The germline V gene encodes CDR1 PRHDT and CDR2 FYEKMQ (reference sequence). With 5 bases clipped from V and 4 bases from J, the junction kept 5 bases outside the gene matches. The CDR3 has 15 residues.

This clone was recorded a few times. The chain uses TRBV7-2 and TRBJ1-6; D is possibly TRBD1 (5 bases). This CDR3 is 14 amino acids long. In germline, CDR1 is SGHTA, CDR2 FQGNSA. V lost 4 bases and J 10 bases, leaving 14 bases between the germline ends. The CDR3 bases are TGTGCCAGCAGCTCCCGCAGGGTTGCCTCACCCCTCCACTTT. Translation gives CASSSRRVASPLHF.

The chain combines TRBV28 with TRBJ1-5, with D perhaps matching TRBD1 (5 bases). Germline V gives CDR1 MDHEN, CDR2 SYDVKM. There are 14 residues in the CDR3. Trimming left V 7 bases short and J 3 bases short, with 13 bases between. CDR3 region: CASTARGHNQPQHF. The CDR3 nucleotides are TGTGCCAGCACCGCTAGGGGCCACAATCAGCCCCAGCATTTT.

The rearrangement links TRBV16 to TRBJ1-2; maybe TRBD1 (5 bases). CDR3 length: 13 residues. Per the germline V gene, CDR1 is KGHSY and CDR2 is FQNENV. The V gene lost 3 bases and the J gene lost 3 bases, with 8 bases spanning the gap. In nucleotides, the CDR3 is TGTGCCAGCAGCCAGGGGCGAGACTATGGCTACACCTTC. Its translation: CASSQGRDYGYTF.

The J gene is TRBJ1-3, the V gene TRBV7-8; D gene unclear. Trimming took off 2 bases at V and 0 bases at J, with 11 bases between the two ends. Germline V CDR1 and CDR2: SGHVS, FQNEAQ. The CDR3 is 16 amino acids. In DNA form, the CDR3 reads TGTGCCAGCAGCTTATACGACACTAGCTCTGGAAACACCATATATTTT. This encodes CASSLYDTSSGNTIYF.

The V call is TRBV29-1, the J call TRBJ2-4; D gene unclear. The length of the CDR3 is 12 residues. CDR1 is SQVTM, CDR2 ANQGSEA, per germline. Trimming shortened V by 4 bases and J by 1 base, and 5 bases separated the two germline ends. The CDR3 bases are TGCAGCGTTGTCAAGGCCAAAAACATTCAGTACTTC. Its protein is CSVVKAKNIQYF.

The count of this clone is one. The CDR3 here is CASSTSRYEQYF. CDR3 DNA sequence: TGTGCCAGCAGCACCAGTCGCTACGAGCAGTACTTC. The V call is TRBV14, the J call TRBJ2-7, with D unclear. The V end lost 5 bases, the J end lost 3 bases, and 8 bases lay between the germline ends. Germline V CDR1 and CDR2: SGHDN, FVKESK. This CDR3 is built from 12 residues.

The chain joins TRBV4-1 to TRBJ2-3; D remains unclear. Germline-derived CDR1 and CDR2 are MGHRA and YSYEKL. V gave up 2 bases and J gave up 2 bases, with 17 bases separating them. This CDR3 has 17 residues. The CDR3 region has the DNA TGCGCCAGCAGCCAATCGCGATCGGGCCTTGTCACAGATACGCAGTATTTT. Its protein is CASSQSRSGLVTDTQYF.

This clone was picked up a small number of times. This chain links TRBV10-3 with TRBJ2-7; D is ambiguous. The length of the CDR3 is 12 residues. Trimming pared 9 bases from V and 2 bases from J, leaving 11 bases between. Germline CDR1 and CDR2: ENHRY and SYGVKD. CDR3 region: CAIARNTYEQYF. Written as DNA, the CDR3 is TGTGCCATAGCCAGGAATACCTACGAGCAGTACTTC.

The V and J genes are TRBV4-3 and TRBJ1-1; the match to TRBD1 covers 7 bases. CDR1 and CDR2 from the germline V gene are LGHNA and YSLEER. The CDR3 contains 15 residues. The trim removed 4 bases at V and 3 bases at J, leaving 8 bases unmatched. In nucleotides, the CDR3 is TGCGCCAGCAGCCTGAGGACAGGTAGTGACACTGAAGCTTTCTTT. Its protein is CASSLRTGSDTEAFF.

The chain recombines TRBV7-9 with TRBJ2-2, with 8 nucleotides matching TRBD1. The V and J ends lost 1 base and 4 bases, in that order; junction bases with no gene match: 2. Looked up from germline, CDR1 is SEHNR and CDR2 is FQNEAQ (reference sequence). CDR3 length: 15 amino acids. The CDR3 sequence: CASSLGTGSTGELFF. The CDR3 nucleotides read TGTGCCAGCAGCTTAGGGACAGGGTCCACCGGGGAGCTGTTTTTT.

The V and J genes are TRBV9 and TRBJ2-3; 8 bases align to TRBD1. Germline CDR1 is SGDLS and CDR2 is YYNGEE. The CDR3 covers 14 residues. V lost 3 bases to trimming and J lost 5 bases; unmatched junction nucleotides: 5. This CDR3 reads CASSASGGGDTQYF. DNA of the CDR3: TGTGCCAGCAGCGCCTCAGGGGGCGGAGATACGCAGTATTTT. Full variable domain (rest looked up from reference TRBV9 and TRBJ2-3): DSGVTQTPKHLITATGQRVTLRCSPRSGDLSVYWYQQSLDQGLQFLIQYYNGEERAKGNILERFSAQQFPDLHSELNLSSLELGDSALYFCASSASGGGDTQYFGPGTRLTVL.

J is TRBJ2-2 and V is TRBV27, with a possible D match to TRBD1 (5 bases). The CDR3 loop spans 14 amino acids. Trimming left V 3 bases short and J 5 bases short, with 10 bases between. The germline CDR1 and CDR2 sequences are MNHEY and SMNVEV (reference sequence). DNA of the CDR3: TGTGCCAGCAGTTTGTTAGGGGCGACCGGGGAGCTGTTTTTT. It translates to CASSLLGATGELFF.

The chain uses TRBV7-3 and TRBJ2-6; D uncertain. V was pared by 6 bases and J by 0 bases, with 24 bases between. The CDR3 loop spans 20 amino acids. In germline, CDR1 is SGHTA, CDR2 FQGTGA. CDR3 protein: CASRKSGYLDRSSGANVLTF. CDR3 in DNA: TGTGCCAGCAGAAAAAGTGGATATCTTGACCGATCCTCTGGGGCCAACGTCCTGACTTTC.

Details on this clone: Possible read error: a much larger clone is one base away. This chain uses TRBV11-2 with TRBJ1-5; 7 bases map to TRBD1. J was trimmed by 0 bases and V by 5 bases; bases with no gene match: 4. CDR1 SGHAT and CDR2 FQNNGV come from the germline V gene. The CDR3 runs 15 residues. The CDR3 loop reads CASSVQGYSNQPQHF. CDR3 bases: TGTGCCAGCAGCGTACAGGGGTATAGCAATCAGCCCCAGCATTTT.

The chain carries TRBV7-3 and TRBJ2-7; D not certain. The germline gives CDR1 SGHTA, CDR2 FQGTGA. V lost 5 bases to trimming and J lost 0 bases, with 8 bases between them. This CDR3 has 13 amino acids. The CDR3 is CASSPRNSYEQYF. The CDR3 region has the DNA TGTGCCAGCAGCCCCCGCAACTCCTACGAGCAGTACTTC.

The J gene is TRBJ1-6, the V gene TRBV25-1; no definite D call. The CDR3 has 17 amino acids. V was cut by 1 base and J by 0 bases, with 10 bases left in between. Germline loops: CDR1 MGHDK, CDR2 SYGVNS. The CDR3 sequence is CASSESQIYSYNSPLHF. The CDR3 nucleotides read TGTGCCAGCAGTGAATCTCAAATTTACTCCTATAATTCACCCCTCCACTTT. Variable domain in full (rest from reference TRBV25-1 and TRBJ1-6): EADIYQTPRYLVIGTGKKITLECSQTMGHDKMYWYQQDPGMELHLIHYSYGVNSTEKGDLSSESTVSRIRTEHFPLTLESARPSHTSQYLCASSESQIYSYNSPLHFGNGTRLTVT.

This clone came up a few times. The V and J genes are TRBV2 and TRBJ2-1; TRBD2 might be the D (6 bases). CDR1 is SNHLY, CDR2 FYNNEI, per germline. The CDR3 covers 16 residues. V lost 1 base and J lost 2, with 12 bases in between. The CDR3 here is CASSEEAGGPYNEQFF. CDR3 coding DNA: TGTGCCAGCAGTGAAGAAGCGGGCGGACCCTACAATGAGCAGTTCTTC. Looking up the rest from reference TRBV2 and TRBJ2-1 gives the full variable domain: EPEVTQTPSHQVTQMGQEVILRCVPISNHLYFYWYRQILGQKVEFLVSFYNNEISEKSEIFDDQFSVERPDGSNFTLKIRSTKLEDSAMYFCASSEEAGGPYNEQFFGPGTRLTVL.

The V and J genes are TRBV2 and TRBJ1-5, with 9 nucleotides matching TRBD1. Germline V CDR1 and CDR2: SNHLY, FYNNEI. This CDR3 region has 14 residues. Losses at the gene ends were 9 bases for V and 5 bases for J; bases not matched to a gene: 8. CDR3 loop: CASSPGQGYQPQHF. In DNA, the CDR3 is TGTGCCAGTTCTCCGGGACAGGGCTATCAGCCCCAGCATTTT.

CDR3 sequence reads: CASSLPGGMNTEAFF. CDR3 coding DNA: TGCGCCAGCAGCTTGCCTGGGGGTATGAACACTGAAGCTTTCTTT. The chain employs TRBV5-1 and TRBJ1-1, with D maybe TRBD1 (5 bases). Looked up from germline, CDR1 is SGHRS and CDR2 is YFSETQ. V lost 1 base and J lost 0, with 10 bases in between. This CDR3 spans 15 amino acids.

The chain couples TRBV5-5 to TRBJ1-5; D call uncertain. The length of the CDR3 is 14 residues. Germline V gene sequence: CDR1 SGHKS, CDR2 YYEKEE (reference sequence). The germline V and J ends were trimmed by 0 bases and 0 bases, with 4 bases remaining between them. CDR3 nucleotide sequence: TGTGCCAGCAGCTTGGTCAATAGCAATCAGCCCCAGCATTTT. Translation: CASSLVNSNQPQHF.

The chain joins TRBV9 to TRBJ1-2, with TRBD1 matching 8 bases. V lost 1 base, J lost 5 bases, and 7 bases stayed unmatched. The CDR3 totals 15 residues. Germline CDR1 and CDR2: SGDLS and YYNGEE. CDR3 in DNA: TGTGCCAGCAGCGTAAGTCCGGGACAGGTATATGGCTACACCTTC. Translation gives CASSVSPGQVYGYTF.

This clone was seen once. V usage is TRBV6-5 and J usage is TRBJ2-7; 7 nucleotides line up with TRBD1. Trimming removed 2 bases from V and 5 bases from J; junction bases left unmatched: 6. The CDR3 is 14 residues long. The V gene's germline CDR1 is MNHEY and CDR2 SVGAGI. The CDR3 bases are TGTGCCAGCAGTTACAGGGGGCGCAGCCACGAGCAGTACTTC. It is translated as CASSYRGRSHEQYF.

The rearrangement joins TRBV7-2 to TRBJ1-1, with D tentatively TRBD1 (6 bases). The germline gives CDR1 SGHTA, CDR2 FQGNSA. V shed 3 bases and J shed 7 bases, with 9 bases lying between them. The CDR3 extends over 12 amino acids. The CDR3 sequence: CASSFSGVEAFF. DNA for the CDR3: TGTGCCAGCAGCTTTTCAGGGGTTGAAGCTTTCTTT.